The clone carrying this T cell receptor (beta chain) appeared a few times. Its antigen is unidentified. Method: immunoSEQ multiplex PCR; TCRdb's copy keeps in-frame clones and lacks some. The table has 4,500 to 5,000 clones, around 30% seen once. The data belong to a study of T cells in localized non-small cell lung cancer. General observations from the study: Sequencing involved a lone tumor region, leaving heterogeneity possible. Elevated circulating T cell density in blood was associated with longer overall survival.

The CDR3 extends over 14 amino acids. Germline-derived CDR1 and CDR2 are LNHDA and SQIVND (reference sequence). V dropped 5 bases and J dropped 1 base, with 11 bases sitting between them. Here the sequenced sample was lung tumor tissue, taken before any cancer treatment. The TCR comes from a woman aged 40-69 years with stage II squamous cell lung carcinoma. The chain joins TRBV19 to TRBJ1-1; D call uncertain. The CDR3: CASSRAGKNTEAFF. The CDR3 nucleotides are TGTGCCAGTAGTCGTGCCGGGAAGAACACTGAAGCTTTCTTT.